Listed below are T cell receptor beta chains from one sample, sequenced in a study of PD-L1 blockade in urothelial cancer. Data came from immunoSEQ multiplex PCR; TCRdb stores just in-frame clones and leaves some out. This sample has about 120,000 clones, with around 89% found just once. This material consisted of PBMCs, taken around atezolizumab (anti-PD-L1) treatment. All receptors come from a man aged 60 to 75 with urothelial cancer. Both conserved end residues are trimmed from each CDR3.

cdr3_aa: ASRSAYWEKLF; j_call: TRBJ1-4; v_call: TRBV6-1
cdr3_aa: ASSLGERETQY; j_call: TRBJ2-5; v_call: TRBV5-8
cdr3_aa: ASPGQGANTGNTIY; j_call: TRBJ1-3; v_call: TRBV19
cdr3_aa: ASSPWTGSREKLF; j_call: TRBJ1-4; v_call: TRBV27
cdr3_aa: ASSPKSGEYNEQF; j_call: TRBJ2-1; v_call: TRBV21-1
cdr3_aa: ASSIAQARGTARYEQY; j_call: TRBJ2-7; v_call: TRBV7-6
cdr3_aa: ASRRDRVTEKLF; j_call: TRBJ1-4; v_call: TRBV6-6
cdr3_aa: ASSFGQGYTEAF; j_call: TRBJ1-1; v_call: TRBV5-6
cdr3_aa: ASSPPPQGSRGYT; j_call: TRBJ1-2; v_call: TRBV18
cdr3_aa: ASSQYRDRGRYEQF; j_call: TRBJ2-1; v_call: TRBV4-3
cdr3_aa: ASSLGEGNDGYT; j_call: TRBJ1-2; v_call: TRBV7-9